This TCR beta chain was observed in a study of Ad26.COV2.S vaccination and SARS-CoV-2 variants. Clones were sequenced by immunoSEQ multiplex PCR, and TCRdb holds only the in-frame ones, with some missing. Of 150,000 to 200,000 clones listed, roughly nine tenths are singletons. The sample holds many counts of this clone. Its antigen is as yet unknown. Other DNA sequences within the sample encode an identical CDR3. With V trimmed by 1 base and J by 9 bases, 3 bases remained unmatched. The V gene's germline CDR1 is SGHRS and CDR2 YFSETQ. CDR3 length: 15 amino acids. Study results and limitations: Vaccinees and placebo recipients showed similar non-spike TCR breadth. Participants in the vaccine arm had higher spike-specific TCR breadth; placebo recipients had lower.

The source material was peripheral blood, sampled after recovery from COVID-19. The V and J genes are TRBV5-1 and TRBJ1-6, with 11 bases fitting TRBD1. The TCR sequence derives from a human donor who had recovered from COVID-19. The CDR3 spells CASSLKGQGGSPLHF. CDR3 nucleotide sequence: TGCGCCAGCAGCTTGAAGGGACAGGGGGGTTCACCCCTCCACTTT. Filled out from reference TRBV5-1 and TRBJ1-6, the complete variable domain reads KAGVTQTPRYLIKTRGQQVTLSCSPISGHRSVSWYQQTPGQGLQFLFEYFSETQRNKGNFPGRFSGRQFSNSRSEMNVSTLELGDSALYLCASSLKGQGGSPLHFGNGTRLTVT.